This T cell receptor beta chain was retrieved from a study of shared clonotypes between healthy human individuals. Sequencing was performed with immunoSEQ multiplex PCR; in TCRdb, only in-frame clones are kept and a portion is missing. The repertoire has about 2.4 million clones, 85% to 95% of them found once; the top ten carry over 0.12%. The V gene's germline CDR1 is LGHNA and CDR2 YSLEER. V shed 3 bases and J shed 0 bases, with 15 bases lying between them. The CDR3 totals 17 residues. The sequencing input was naive CD4+ T cells sorted from blood. Subset denoted: CD45RA+ positively selected. V is TRBV4-3 and J is TRBJ2-1; tentatively, D is TRBD2 (6 bases). The sequence came from a young man in good health. The CDR3 coding sequence is TGCGCCAGCAGCCAGTCACTCGGGAGCCTCTCCTACAATGAGCAGTTCTTC. Encoded protein: CASSQSLGSLSYNEQFF.